The clone carrying this T cell receptor beta chain was seen only a few times. Its antigen is unidentified. These data are taken from a study of cytomegalovirus exposure and HLA in healthy donors. Study outcomes and limitations: Cytomegalovirus association was assigned to approximately 180 TCR beta chains.

Vbeta (60) and Jbeta (13) primers were used in the PCR. TCRdb's table, derived via immunoSEQ multiplex PCR, lists solely in-frame clones and lacks some. The data show some 130,000 clones, with 76% seen just once and 1.8% held by the top ten. Sequences were obtained from PBMCs. This sequence originates from a female donor in good health and CMV-seropositive.

The CDR3 coding sequence is TGTGCCAGCAGCATGACAGGGCTATATGGCTACACCTTC. Amino acids: CASSMTGLYGYTF. The rearrangement uses TRBV11-1 and TRBJ1-2; 7 bases fit TRBD1. V lost 5 bases to trimming and J lost 5 bases; unmatched junction nucleotides: 5. CDR1 and CDR2 (germline): SGHAT, FQDESV (reference sequence). The CDR3 runs to 13 residues.